The 25 T cell receptor beta chains below come from one sample, sequenced in a study of T cell repertoires in cytomegalovirus infection. TCRdb redid the calling of the reads with MiXCR, one entry per CDR3 protein. This repertoire shows roughly 760,000 distinct CDR3 sequences, about a third found once; its top ten account for roughly 2.9%. The sample taken for sequencing was PBMCs. These receptors all stem from a human donor in good health (CMV status not recorded). Some clones in this sample may be carry-over from other donors' samples.

The rearrangement joins TRBV11-2 to TRBJ2-4, with unresolved D. This CDR3 is built from 16 residues. V lost 0 bases to trimming and J lost 2 bases, with 11 bases between them. CDR1 and CDR2 (germline): SGHAT, FQNNGV. The CDR3 loop is CASSLEPLVTKNIQYF. The DNA of the CDR3 is TGTGCCAGCAGCTTAGAACCCTTGGTTACCAAAAACATTCAGTACTTC.

As regards this clonotype: At one end the junction does not follow the germline gene, possibly because of a read error. V is TRBV11-2 and J is TRBJ2-2; D ambiguous. CDR3 length: 14 amino acids. Per germline, CDR1 SGHAT and CDR2 FQNNGV. The CDR3 nucleotides read TGTGCCAGCAGCACAACACGGAGTACCGGTGAGCTGTTTTTT. This codes for CASSTTRSTGELFF.

This clonotype has a count of ten or more. V usage is TRBV6-1 and J usage is TRBJ1-2, with TRBD1 matching 7 bases. V lost 5 bases to trimming and J lost 8 bases; unmatched junction nucleotides: 11. The CDR3 length is 14 residues. Germline V lookup: CDR1 MNHNS, CDR2 SASEGT. The CDR3 is CASSKGTAEGGYTF. The CDR3 DNA sequence: TGTGCCAGCAGTAAAGGGACAGCAGAAGGGGGCTACACCTTC.

V is TRBV28 and J is TRBJ1-1; a possible D gene is TRBD1 (6 bases). V shed 7 bases and J shed 4 bases, with 16 bases lying between them. From germline, CDR1 is MDHEN and CDR2 SYDVKM. The CDR3 is 14 amino acids. The CDR3 DNA reads as TGTGCCAGCAACCCCGGGGGCCCCGGCACTGAAGCTTTCTTT. It yields the protein CASNPGGPGTEAFF.

This clonotype was seen only a few times. This rearrangement joins TRBV10-3 to TRBJ2-3; no clear D gene. V was cut by 7 bases and J by 2 bases, with 10 bases left in between. The germline V gene has CDR1 ENHRY and CDR2 SYGVKD. The CDR3 extends over 13 amino acids. Here the CDR3 reads CAINVRITDTQYF. In DNA, the CDR3 is TGTGCCATCAATGTCAGAATCACAGATACGCAGTATTTT.

This sequence joins TRBV7-2 and TRBJ2-3; D call uncertain. The ends were cut back, 3 bases at V and 2 bases at J, with 9 bases in the middle. CDR3 length: 14 amino acids. Germline assignment: CDR1 SGHTA and CDR2 FQGNSA. The CDR3 bases are TGTGCCAGCAGCTTCGTAGTTTCCACAGATACGCAGTATTTT. This gives the protein CASSFVVSTDTQYF.

This clonotype has a handful of counts. The rearrangement uses TRBV19 and TRBJ1-5; a weak D match, TRBD1 (6 bases). CDR1 and CDR2 from the germline V gene are LNHDA and SQIVND (reference sequence). The V end was cut by 5 bases, the J end by 1 base, with 12 bases between. This CDR3 comprises 15 residues. The CDR3 coding sequence is TGTGCCAGTAGTGGAGGGGGACGAAGCAATCAGCCCCAGCATTTT. As protein: CASSGGGRSNQPQHF.

The rearrangement joins TRBV7-2 to TRBJ2-7; 7 bases are a match to TRBD1. CDR1 SGHTA and CDR2 FQGNSA come from the germline V gene. There are 14 residues in the CDR3. The V and J ends lost 6 bases and 4 bases, in that order; junction bases with no gene match: 9. CDR3 nucleotides: TGTGCCAGCAGGTCCGGGACAGAATATTACGAGCAGTACTTC. Amino acids: CASRSGTEYYEQYF.

A word on this clonotype: One end of the junction is discordant with germline, which a read error may explain. CDR3 in amino acids: CASSQDLESGVAYNEQFF. In nucleotides, the CDR3 is TGTGCCAGCAGCCAAGACCTTGAGTCCGGGGTGGCCTACAATGAGCAGTTCTTC. The V call is TRBV4-1, the J call TRBJ2-1, with D possibly matching TRBD2 (5 bases). The CDR3 runs 18 residues. The germline CDR1 and CDR2 sequences are MGHRA and YSYEKL.

The genes are TRBV27 and TRBJ2-7, with 10 bases lining up with TRBD2. The length of the CDR3 is 16 residues. The V and J ends lost 3 bases and 3 bases, in that order; junction bases with no gene match: 8. The germline CDR1 and CDR2 sequences are MNHEY and SMNVEV (reference sequence). The CDR3 region is CASSFTSGIGGYEQYF. In DNA, the CDR3 is TGTGCCAGCAGTTTCACTAGCGGGATTGGGGGCTACGAGCAGTACTTC.

This clonotype was counted only a few times. The chain couples TRBV12-3 or TRBV12-4 to TRBJ2-7, with TRBD1 identical over 7 bases. The CDR3 loop spans 14 amino acids. J gave up 3 bases and V 3 bases, and 5 bases lay outside the gene matches. The CDR3 DNA reads as TGTGCCAGCAGTTTTCAGGGGGTGAACTACGAGCAGTACTTC. It translates to CASSFQGVNYEQYF.

This clonotype was seen a few times. V usage is TRBV28 and J usage is TRBJ2-7; 9 bases agree with TRBD1. Looked up from germline, CDR1 is MDHEN and CDR2 is SYDVKM. The CDR3 sequence is 14 residues long. The junction had 2 bases not matched to a gene; V was cut back by 5 bases and J by 0 bases. CDR3 bases: TGTGCCAGCAGTGGGACAGGGAGCTCCTACGAGCAGTACTTC. Translating gives CASSGTGSSYEQYF.

In its sample, this clonotype was seen a few times. The gene calls are TRBV6-5 and TRBJ2-4, with D perhaps TRBD1 (6 bases). CDR1 and CDR2 (germline): MNHEY, SVGAGI. The CDR3 sequence is 12 residues long. V was pared by 8 bases and J by 3 bases, with 8 bases between. The CDR3 bases are TGTGCCAGCGCGGACAGCAAAAACATTCAGTACTTC. Residues: CASADSKNIQYF.

This sequence joins TRBV19 and TRBJ2-1; unclear D gene. V lost 6 bases to trimming and J lost 2 bases, with 14 bases between them. The V gene's germline CDR1 is LNHDA and CDR2 SQIVND (reference sequence). The CDR3 runs to 15 residues. The CDR3 here is CASRLQYTAYNEQFF. The DNA of the CDR3 is TGTGCCAGTAGACTACAGTACACCGCCTACAATGAGCAGTTCTTC.

A word on this clonotype: Mismatch with germline at one junction end may stem from a read error. The rearrangement links TRBV14 to TRBJ2-1; D possibly corresponds to TRBD2 (6 bases). This CDR3 contains 17 residues. Germline CDR1 is SGHDN and CDR2 is FVKESK. Written as DNA, the CDR3 is TGTGCCAGCAGCCAAGGAGCGGGTAGCGGCCTTTACAATGAGCCGTTCTTC. This codes for CASSQGAGSGLYNEPFF. The complete variable domain, with remaining parts taken from reference TRBV14 and TRBJ2-1, reads EAGVTQFPSHSVIEKGQTVTLRCDPISGHDNLYWYRRVMGKEIKFLLHFVKESKQDESGMPNNRFLAERTGGTYSTLKVQPAELEDSGVYFCASSQGAGSGLYNEPFFGPGTRLTVL.

V and J are TRBV6-5 and TRBJ1-2, with unresolved D. V gave up 5 bases and J gave up 0 bases, with 13 bases separating them. CDR1 and CDR2 (germline): MNHEY, SVGAGI. The CDR3 runs 15 residues. The CDR3 DNA is TGTGCCAGCAGTGGTCACTCCTCCTCTAACTATGGCTACACCTTC. As protein: CASSGHSSSNYGYTF.

V is TRBV5-1 and J is TRBJ2-2; 9 nucleotides align to TRBD1. The trim removed 2 bases at V and 6 bases at J, leaving 5 bases unmatched. The germline gives CDR1 SGHRS, CDR2 YFSETQ. The CDR3 runs to 15 residues. The CDR3 reads CASSFEQGASGELFF. The DNA of the CDR3 is TGCGCCAGCAGCTTTGAACAGGGGGCCTCCGGGGAGCTGTTTTTT.

The chain is built from TRBV10-3 and TRBJ2-1; the match to TRBD2 covers 13 bases. J was trimmed by 7 bases and V by 4 bases; bases with no gene match: 13. Germline V CDR1 and CDR2: ENHRY, SYGVKD. This CDR3 is built from 18 residues. The CDR3 sequence: CAISVSPKSGLAGNEQFF. The CDR3 nucleotides read TGTGCCATCAGTGTATCACCCAAATCGGGACTAGCGGGAAATGAGCAGTTCTTC.

The chain is built from TRBV2 and TRBJ2-1; 11 bases agree with TRBD2. The germline V gene encodes CDR1 SNHLY and CDR2 FYNNEI. The CDR3 extends over 16 amino acids. With 6 bases clipped from V and 2 bases from J, the junction kept 6 bases outside the gene matches. The CDR3 region has the DNA TGTGCCAGCAGGCAAATGACTAGCGGGACCTACAATGAGCAGTTCTTC. Its protein is CASRQMTSGTYNEQFF.

The CDR3 bases are TGTGCCAGCAGCCAAGATCAAACAGATCCCTCCTACGAGCAGTACTTC. Translated: CASSQDQTDPSYEQYF. V and J are TRBV3-1 and TRBJ2-7; D remains unclear. CDR1 is LGHDT, CDR2 YNNKEL, per germline (reference sequence). CDR3 size: 16 residues. Between the trimmed V and J ends, which lost 0 bases and 0 bases, there was a span of 12 bases.

The rearrangement uses TRBV27 and TRBJ1-1, with a tentative D call TRBD1 (6 bases). CDR3 size: 14 residues. The V gene lost 2 bases and the J gene lost 7 bases, with 14 bases spanning the gap. Germline CDR1 is MNHEY and CDR2 is SMNVEV (reference sequence). This CDR3 reads CASSLGRGRFEAFF. The CDR3 DNA reads as TGTGCCAGCAGTTTAGGCCGGGGGCGATTTGAAGCTTTCTTT.

The chain joins TRBV15 to TRBJ2-7; D perhaps matches TRBD1 (6 bases). Germline V gene lookup returns CDR1 LNHNV and CDR2 YYDKDF (reference sequence). Trimming shortened V by 0 bases and J by 3 bases, and 12 bases separated the two germline ends. The CDR3 loop spans 15 amino acids. CDR3 in DNA: TGTGCCACCAGCAGAGAAGTGGGACACGGCTACGAGCAGTACTTC. It codes for CATSREVGHGYEQYF.

This clonotype was seen at least ten times. The rearrangement links TRBV7-2 to TRBJ2-7; the D is unclear. The CDR3 is 15 residues long. Per germline, CDR1 SGHTA and CDR2 FQGNSA. V shed 1 base and J shed 5 bases, with 15 bases lying between them. CDR3 nucleotide sequence: TGTGCCAGCAGCTTAGGCGGCAATTCGGTAGACGAGCAGTACTTC. Residues: CASSLGGNSVDEQYF.

The chain couples TRBV27 to TRBJ1-2, with TRBD1 matching 8 bases. V lost 4 bases, J lost 5 bases, and 9 bases stayed unmatched. The V gene's germline CDR1 is MNHEY and CDR2 SMNVEV (reference sequence). CDR3 length: 15 amino acids. CDR3 sequence reads: CASSSDRVGRYGYTF. CDR3 nucleotides: TGTGCCAGCAGTTCGGACAGGGTGGGAAGGTATGGCTACACCTTC.

The chain uses TRBV7-2 and TRBJ2-7; 8 positions agree with TRBD1. The ends lost 4 bases at V and 4 bases at J; junction bases unmatched: 15. Germline V lookup: CDR1 SGHTA, CDR2 FQGNSA. The CDR3 has 17 amino acids. CDR3: CASSSGILRDRLYEQYF. The CDR3 DNA reads TGTGCCAGCAGCTCAGGGATTCTGCGGGACAGGCTTTACGAGCAGTACTTC.